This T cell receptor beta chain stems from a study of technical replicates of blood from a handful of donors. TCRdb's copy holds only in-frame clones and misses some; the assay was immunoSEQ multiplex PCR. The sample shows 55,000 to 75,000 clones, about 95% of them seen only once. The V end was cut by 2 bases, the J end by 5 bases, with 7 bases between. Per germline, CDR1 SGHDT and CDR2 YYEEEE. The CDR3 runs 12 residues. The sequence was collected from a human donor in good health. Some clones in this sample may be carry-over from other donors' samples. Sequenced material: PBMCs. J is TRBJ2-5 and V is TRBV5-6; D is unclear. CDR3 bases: TGTGCCAGCAGCTTCGTTCGGGAGACCCAGTACTTC. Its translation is CASSFVRETQYF.